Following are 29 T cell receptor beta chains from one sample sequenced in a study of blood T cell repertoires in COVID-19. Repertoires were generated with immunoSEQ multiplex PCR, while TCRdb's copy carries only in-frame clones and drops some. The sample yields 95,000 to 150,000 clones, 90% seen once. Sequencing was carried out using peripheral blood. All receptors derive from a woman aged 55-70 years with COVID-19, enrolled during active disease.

Written as DNA, the CDR3 is TGCGCCAGCAGCTTGGGGGCAGGGGGCAGCGAGACCCAGTACTTC. It encodes CASSLGAGGSETQYF. The V and J genes are TRBV5-1 and TRBJ2-5, with 8 bases identical to TRBD1. The CDR3 is 15 residues long. Unmatched junction bases numbered 6, after V lost 0 bases and J lost 5 bases. CDR1 is SGHRS, CDR2 YFSETQ, per germline.

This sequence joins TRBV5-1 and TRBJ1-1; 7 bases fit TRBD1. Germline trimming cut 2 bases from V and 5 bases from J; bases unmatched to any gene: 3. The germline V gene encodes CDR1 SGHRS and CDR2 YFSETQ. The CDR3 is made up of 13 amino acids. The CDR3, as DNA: TGCGCCAGCAGCTTACAGGGGAGGACTGAAGCTTTCTTT. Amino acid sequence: CASSLQGRTEAFF. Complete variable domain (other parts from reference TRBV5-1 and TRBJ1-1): KAGVTQTPRYLIKTRGQQVTLSCSPISGHRSVSWYQQTPGQGLQFLFEYFSETQRNKGNFPGRFSGRQFSNSRSEMNVSTLELGDSALYLCASSLQGRTEAFFGQGTRLTVV.

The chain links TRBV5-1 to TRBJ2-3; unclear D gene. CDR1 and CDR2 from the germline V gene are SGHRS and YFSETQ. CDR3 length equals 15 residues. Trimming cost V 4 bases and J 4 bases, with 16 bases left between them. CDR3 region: CASSGYSPYSDTQYF. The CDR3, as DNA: TGCGCCAGCAGCGGTTACTCCCCCTACTCAGATACGCAGTATTTT.

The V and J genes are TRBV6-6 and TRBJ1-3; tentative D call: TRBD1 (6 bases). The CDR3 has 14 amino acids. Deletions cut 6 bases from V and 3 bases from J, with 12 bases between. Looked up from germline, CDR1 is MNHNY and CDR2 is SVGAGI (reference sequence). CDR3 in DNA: TGTGCCAGCAGAACAGACAGGATTGGAAACACCATATATTTT. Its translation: CASRTDRIGNTIYF.

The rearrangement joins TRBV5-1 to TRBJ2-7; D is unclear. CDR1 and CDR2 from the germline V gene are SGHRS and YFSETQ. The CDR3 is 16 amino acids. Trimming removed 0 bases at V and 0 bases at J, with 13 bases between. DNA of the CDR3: TGCGCCAGCAGCTTGGCAGGCAAAAGCCTCTCCTACGAGCAGTACTTC. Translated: CASSLAGKSLSYEQYF.

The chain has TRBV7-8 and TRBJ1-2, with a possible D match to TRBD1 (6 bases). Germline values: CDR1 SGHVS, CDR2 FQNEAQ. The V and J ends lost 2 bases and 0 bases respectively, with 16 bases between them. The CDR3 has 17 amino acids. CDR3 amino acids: CASSLRVLQGSNYGYTF. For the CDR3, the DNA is TGTGCCAGCAGCTTAAGGGTCTTACAGGGTTCTAACTATGGCTACACCTTC. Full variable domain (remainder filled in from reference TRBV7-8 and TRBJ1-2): GAGVSQSPRYKVAKRGQDVALRCDPISGHVSLFWYQQALGQGPEFLTYFQNEAQLDKSGLPSDRFFAERPEGSVSTLKIQRTQQEDSAVYLCASSLRVLQGSNYGYTFGSGTRLTVV.

The CDR3 here is CASGGGYGNQPQHF. CDR3 bases: TGTGCCAGCGGGGGGGGGTACGGCAATCAGCCCCAGCATTTT. The J gene is TRBJ1-5, the V gene TRBV6-5; possible D gene TRBD1, 5 bases. V was trimmed by 8 bases and J by 2 bases, leaving 13 bases between them. This CDR3 comprises 14 residues. Germline lookup yields CDR1 MNHEY and CDR2 SVGAGI.

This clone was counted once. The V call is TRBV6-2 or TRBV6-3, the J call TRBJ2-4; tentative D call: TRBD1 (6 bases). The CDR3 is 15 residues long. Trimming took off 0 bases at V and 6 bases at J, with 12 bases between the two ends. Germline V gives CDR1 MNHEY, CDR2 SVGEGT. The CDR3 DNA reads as TGTGCCAGCAGTTACTCGGGGCAGGGGTTAAACATTCAGTACTTC. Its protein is CASSYSGQGLNIQYF.

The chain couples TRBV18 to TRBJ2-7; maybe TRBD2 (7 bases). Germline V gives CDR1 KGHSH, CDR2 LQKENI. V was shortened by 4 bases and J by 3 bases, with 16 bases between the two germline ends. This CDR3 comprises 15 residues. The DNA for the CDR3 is TGTGCCAGCTCACTCGGGCAGGGAGGGGGCTACGAGCAGTACTTC. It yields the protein CASSLGQGGGYEQYF.

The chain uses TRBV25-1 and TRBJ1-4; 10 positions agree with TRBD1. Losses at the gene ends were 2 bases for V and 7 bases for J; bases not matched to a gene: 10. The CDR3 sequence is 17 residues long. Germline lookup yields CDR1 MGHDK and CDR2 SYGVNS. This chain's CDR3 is CASSESYSGTGAEKLFF. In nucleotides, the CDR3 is TGTGCCAGCAGTGAAAGCTATTCCGGGACAGGGGCTGAAAAACTGTTTTTT.

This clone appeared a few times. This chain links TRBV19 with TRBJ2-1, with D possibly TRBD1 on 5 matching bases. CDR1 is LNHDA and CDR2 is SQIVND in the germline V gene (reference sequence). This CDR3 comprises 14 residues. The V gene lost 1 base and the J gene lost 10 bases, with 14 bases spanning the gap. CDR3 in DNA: TGTGCCAGTAGTATAGGTGGGGCCCTAAAGGAGCAGTTCTTC. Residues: CASSIGGALKEQFF.

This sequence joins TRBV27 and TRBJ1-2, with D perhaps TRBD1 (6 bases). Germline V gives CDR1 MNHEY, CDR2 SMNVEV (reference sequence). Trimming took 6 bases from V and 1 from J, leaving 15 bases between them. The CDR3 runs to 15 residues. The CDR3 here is CASSPKTGGNYGYTF. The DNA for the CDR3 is TGTGCCAGCAGCCCGAAGACAGGCGGTAACTATGGCTACACCTTC.

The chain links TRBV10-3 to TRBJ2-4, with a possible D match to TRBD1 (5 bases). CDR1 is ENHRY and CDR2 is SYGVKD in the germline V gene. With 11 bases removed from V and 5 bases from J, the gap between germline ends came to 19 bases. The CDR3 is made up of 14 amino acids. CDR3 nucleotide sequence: TGTGCCTCCCGAAGGGGCAGTATCGAAAACATTCAGTACTTC. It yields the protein CASRRGSIENIQYF.

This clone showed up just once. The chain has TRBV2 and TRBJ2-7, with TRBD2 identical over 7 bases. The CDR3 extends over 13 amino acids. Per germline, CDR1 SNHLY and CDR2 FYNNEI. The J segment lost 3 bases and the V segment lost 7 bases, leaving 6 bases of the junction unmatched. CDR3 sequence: CASNWEGFYEQYF. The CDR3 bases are TGTGCCAGCAACTGGGAGGGTTTCTACGAGCAGTACTTC.

In nucleotides, the CDR3 is TGTGCCAGCAGCTTAGGGGGACAGCTTCAAGAGACCCAGTACTTC. It encodes CASSLGGQLQETQYF. V and J are TRBV7-2 and TRBJ2-5, with TRBD1 matching 7 bases. With V trimmed by 1 base and J by 2 bases, 4 bases remained unmatched. Germline lookup yields CDR1 SGHTA and CDR2 FQGNSA. This CDR3 region has 15 residues.

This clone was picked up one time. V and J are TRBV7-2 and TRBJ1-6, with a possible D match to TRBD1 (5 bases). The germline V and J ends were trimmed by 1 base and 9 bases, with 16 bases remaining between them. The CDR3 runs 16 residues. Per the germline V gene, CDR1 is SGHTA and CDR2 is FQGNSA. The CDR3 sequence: CASSLGGDVSGSPLHF. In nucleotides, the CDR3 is TGTGCCAGCAGCTTAGGGGGGGACGTTAGTGGTTCACCCCTCCACTTT.

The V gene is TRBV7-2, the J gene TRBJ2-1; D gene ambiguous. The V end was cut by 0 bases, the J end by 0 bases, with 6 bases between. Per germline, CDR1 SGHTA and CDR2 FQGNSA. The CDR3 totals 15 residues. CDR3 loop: CASSLASRSYNEQFF. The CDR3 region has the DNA TGTGCCAGCAGCTTAGCCTCCCGCTCCTACAATGAGCAGTTCTTC.

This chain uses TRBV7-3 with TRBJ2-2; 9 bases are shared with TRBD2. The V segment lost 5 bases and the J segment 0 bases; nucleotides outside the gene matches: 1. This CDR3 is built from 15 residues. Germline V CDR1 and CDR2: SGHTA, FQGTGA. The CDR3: CASSAGGTNTGELFF. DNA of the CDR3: TGTGCCAGCAGCGCGGGAGGGACGAACACCGGGGAGCTGTTTTTT.

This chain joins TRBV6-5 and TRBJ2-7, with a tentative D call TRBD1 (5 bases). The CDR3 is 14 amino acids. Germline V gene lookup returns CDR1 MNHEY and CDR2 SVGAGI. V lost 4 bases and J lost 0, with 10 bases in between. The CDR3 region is CASSSGQSSYEQYF. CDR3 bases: TGTGCCAGCAGTTCTGGACAAAGCTCCTACGAGCAGTACTTC.

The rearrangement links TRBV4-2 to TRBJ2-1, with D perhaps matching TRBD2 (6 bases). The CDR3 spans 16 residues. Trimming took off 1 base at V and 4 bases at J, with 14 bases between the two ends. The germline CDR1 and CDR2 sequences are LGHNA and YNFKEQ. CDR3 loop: CASSQVGGDWYNEQFF. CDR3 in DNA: TGTGCCAGCAGCCAAGTGGGGGGAGACTGGTACAATGAGCAGTTCTTC.

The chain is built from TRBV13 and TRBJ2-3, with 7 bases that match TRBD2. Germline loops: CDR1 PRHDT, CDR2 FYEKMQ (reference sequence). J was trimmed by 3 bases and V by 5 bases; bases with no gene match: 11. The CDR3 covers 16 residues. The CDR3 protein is CASSPQFGGGTDTQYF. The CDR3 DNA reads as TGTGCCAGCAGCCCCCAGTTTGGCGGGGGTACAGATACGCAGTATTTT.

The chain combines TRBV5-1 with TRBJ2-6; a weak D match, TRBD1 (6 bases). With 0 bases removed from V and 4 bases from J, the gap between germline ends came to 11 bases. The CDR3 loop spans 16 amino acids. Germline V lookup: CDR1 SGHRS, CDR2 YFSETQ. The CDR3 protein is CASSLEQGTGANVLTF. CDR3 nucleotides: TGCGCCAGCAGCTTGGAACAGGGTACCGGGGCCAACGTCCTGACTTTC.

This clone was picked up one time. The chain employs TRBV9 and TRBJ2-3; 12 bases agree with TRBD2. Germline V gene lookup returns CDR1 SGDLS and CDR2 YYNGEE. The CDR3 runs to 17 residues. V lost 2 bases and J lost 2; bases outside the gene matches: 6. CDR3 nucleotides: TGTGCCAGCAGCGTCAACCTAGCGGGGGGGCTCACAGATACGCAGTATTTT. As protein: CASSVNLAGGLTDTQYF.

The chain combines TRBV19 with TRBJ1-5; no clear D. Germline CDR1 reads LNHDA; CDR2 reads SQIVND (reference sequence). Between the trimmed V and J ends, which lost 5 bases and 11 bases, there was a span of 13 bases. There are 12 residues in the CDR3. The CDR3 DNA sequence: TGTGCCAGTAGTCGTGTCCTCGGGGCCCAGCATTTT. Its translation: CASSRVLGAQHF.

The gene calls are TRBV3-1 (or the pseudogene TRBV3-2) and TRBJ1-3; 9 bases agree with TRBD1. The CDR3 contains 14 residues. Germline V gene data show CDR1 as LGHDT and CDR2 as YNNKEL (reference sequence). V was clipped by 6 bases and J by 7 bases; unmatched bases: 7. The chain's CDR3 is CASRPGTGINTIYF. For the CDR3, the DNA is TGTGCCAGCAGACCCGGGACAGGGATTAACACCATATATTTT.

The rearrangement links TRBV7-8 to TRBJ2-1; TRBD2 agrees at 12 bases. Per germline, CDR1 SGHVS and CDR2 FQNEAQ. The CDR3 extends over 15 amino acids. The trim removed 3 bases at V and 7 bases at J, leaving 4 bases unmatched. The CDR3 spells CASSFGLAGLNEQFF. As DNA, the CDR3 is TGTGCCAGCAGCTTTGGACTAGCGGGACTTAATGAGCAGTTCTTC.

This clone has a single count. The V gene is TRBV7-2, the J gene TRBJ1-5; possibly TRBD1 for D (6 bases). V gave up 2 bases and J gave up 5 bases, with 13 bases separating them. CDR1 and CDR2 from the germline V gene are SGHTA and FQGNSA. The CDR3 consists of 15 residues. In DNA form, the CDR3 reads TGTGCCAGCAGCTTATATACAGGGAGGGATCAGCCCCAGCATTTT. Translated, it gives CASSLYTGRDQPQHF.

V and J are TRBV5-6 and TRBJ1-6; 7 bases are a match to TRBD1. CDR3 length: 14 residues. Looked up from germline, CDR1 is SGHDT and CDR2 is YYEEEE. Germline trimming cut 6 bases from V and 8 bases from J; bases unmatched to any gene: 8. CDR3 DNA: TGTGCCAGCACCCTTGGTAGGGGGCATTCACCCCTCCACTTT. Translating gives CASTLGRGHSPLHF.

CDR3 sequence reads: CASSPRLYNEQFF. The CDR3 nucleotides read TGTGCCAGCAGCCCAAGACTCTACAATGAGCAGTTCTTC. This chain links TRBV11-2 with TRBJ2-1; D is uncertain. This CDR3 comprises 13 residues. The germline V gene encodes CDR1 SGHAT and CDR2 FQNNGV. The germline V and J ends were trimmed by 5 bases and 3 bases, with 8 bases remaining between them. The variable domain in full, completed from reference TRBV11-2 and TRBJ2-1, reads EAGVAQSPRYKIIEKRQSVAFWCNPISGHATLYWYQQILGQGPKLLIQFQNNGVVDDSQLPKDRFSAERLKGVDSTLKIQPAKLEDSAVYLCASSPRLYNEQFFGPGTRLTVL.